Listed here are 20 T cell receptor beta chains from one sample, sequenced in a study of shared clonotypes between healthy human individuals. Measured with immunoSEQ multiplex PCR; TCRdb has only the in-frame clones, and not every one. Here the sample spans around 2,000,000 clones, around 95% being singletons. The sample consisted of naive CD4+ T cells sorted from blood. The subset is: CD45RA+ positively selected. These receptors were taken from a man aged 18 to 30 in good health.

The V and J genes are TRBV30 and TRBJ1-2; TRBD1 matches at 9 bases. V shed 0 bases and J 0 bases; nucleotides not matched to a gene: 11. The germline V gene has CDR1 GTSNPN and CDR2 SVGIG (reference sequence). The CDR3 is 18 amino acids. Written as DNA, the CDR3 is TGTGCCTGGAGTGTGCGGGACAGGGTACGGGCTGCTAACTATGGCTACACCTTC. Translated: CAWSVRDRVRAANYGYTF. Full variable domain (remainder filled in from reference TRBV30 and TRBJ1-2): SQTIHQWPATLVQPVGSPLSLECTVEGTSNPNLYWYRQAAGRGLQLLFYSVGIGQISSEVPQNLSASRPQDRQFILSSKKLLLSDSGFYLCAWSVRDRVRAANYGYTFGSGTRLTVV.

The CDR3 DNA is TGTGCCAGTAGTATAGTCGAGGGCCCCCAGCCCCAGCATTTT. As protein: CASSIVEGPQPQHF. The J gene is TRBJ1-5, the V gene TRBV19, with D hard to call. Between the trimmed V and J ends, which lost 1 base and 7 bases, there was a span of 11 bases. The length of the CDR3 is 14 residues. Germline CDR1 LNHDA, CDR2 SQIVND (reference sequence).

The chain uses TRBV5-1 and TRBJ1-2, with D unresolved. The CDR3 runs to 13 residues. Between the trimmed V and J ends, which lost 5 bases and 3 bases, there was a span of 11 bases. Germline CDR1 is SGHRS and CDR2 is YFSETQ. The CDR3, as DNA: TGCGCCAGCAGTCCGGAGAGAGACTATGGCTACACCTTC. Translation: CASSPERDYGYTF.

The chain links TRBV10-3 to TRBJ1-4; perhaps TRBD1 as D (5 bases). This CDR3 is 16 amino acids long. Germline V gives CDR1 ENHRY, CDR2 SYGVKD. V was pared by 0 bases and J by 8 bases, with 16 bases between. CDR3 protein: CAISESGRPPSEKLFF. CDR3 DNA sequence: TGTGCCATCAGTGAGTCGGGACGGCCACCCTCCGAAAAACTGTTTTTT.

The chain uses TRBV10-3 and TRBJ2-3; the D gene is possibly TRBD2 (6 bases). The CDR3 has 20 residues. V was cut by 2 bases and J by 0 bases, with 24 bases left in between. CDR1 is ENHRY and CDR2 is SYGVKD in the germline V gene. CDR3: CAISETPPASAGVSTDTQYF. CDR3 DNA: TGTGCCATCAGTGAGACCCCCCCCGCGTCAGCGGGTGTGAGCACAGATACGCAGTATTTT.

This chain links TRBV19 with TRBJ2-5, with 10 bases aligning to TRBD2. The CDR3 length is 14 residues. Germline-derived CDR1 and CDR2 are LNHDA and SQIVND (reference sequence). Trimming at V came to 6 bases and at J to 6 bases, leaving 7 bases not matched to a gene. The CDR3, as DNA: TGTGCCAGTAGACGGACTAGCGGCCTTCAGACCCAGTACTTC. Protein product: CASRRTSGLQTQYF.

This clone has just a few counts. This rearrangement joins TRBV5-4 to TRBJ1-2, with TRBD1 matching 9 bases. Germline loops: CDR1 SGHNT, CDR2 YYREEE (reference sequence). The CDR3 is 15 amino acids. The V and J ends lost 0 bases and 2 bases, in that order; junction bases with no gene match: 2. CDR3 region: CASSLDRGQNYGYTF. CDR3 coding DNA: TGTGCCAGCAGCTTGGACAGGGGGCAGAACTATGGCTACACCTTC.

This chain uses TRBV6-5 with TRBJ2-5; 12 nucleotides align to TRBD1. Losses at the gene ends were 4 bases for V and 6 bases for J; bases not matched to a gene: 3. The CDR3 length is 14 residues. Germline values: CDR1 MNHEY, CDR2 SVGAGI. CDR3 amino acids: CASSFGTGGKTQYF. The CDR3 nucleotides are TGTGCCAGCAGTTTTGGGACAGGGGGCAAGACCCAGTACTTC.

The chain uses TRBV5-1 and TRBJ1-1; unclear D gene. Deletions cut 0 bases from V and 10 bases from J, with 22 bases between. The length of the CDR3 is 16 residues. The V gene's germline CDR1 is SGHRS and CDR2 YFSETQ. CDR3 sequence reads: CASSLDGEGTAATAFF. The CDR3 DNA reads TGCGCCAGCAGCTTGGATGGGGAGGGCACGGCCGCGACAGCTTTCTTT.

The V and J genes are TRBV6-1 and TRBJ1-1, with D uncertain. CDR1 is MNHNS and CDR2 is SASEGT in the germline V gene. V lost 5 bases and J lost 8, with 15 bases in between. The CDR3 consists of 13 residues. The CDR3 loop is CASSPNLGPEAFF. The CDR3 region has the DNA TGTGCCAGCAGTCCGAACCTAGGACCCGAAGCTTTCTTT.

This clone has just one count. Other DNA sequences in the same sample also yield this CDR3. The chain is built from TRBV6-5 and TRBJ1-4, with D unresolved. Germline V gene sequence: CDR1 MNHEY, CDR2 SVGAGI. The V end was cut by 4 bases, the J end by 0 bases, with 6 bases between. The CDR3 is 14 amino acids. The CDR3 loop is CASSSSATNEKLFF. The CDR3 DNA sequence: TGTGCCAGCAGTTCGAGTGCAACTAATGAAAAACTGTTTTTT.

This clone appeared a single time. In the same sample, other DNA sequences code for this CDR3. J is TRBJ1-5 and V is TRBV6-5, with D unclear. Looked up from germline, CDR1 is MNHEY and CDR2 is SVGAGI. The V gene lost 6 bases and the J gene lost 2 bases, with 8 bases spanning the gap. The CDR3 consists of 13 residues. CDR3: CASSPWGNQPQHF. CDR3 sequence (DNA): TGTGCCAGCAGCCCTTGGGGCAATCAGCCCCAGCATTTT.

This chain's CDR3 is CASSLLSSPLHF. DNA of the CDR3: TGTGCCAGCAGTTTATTAAGTTCACCCCTCCACTTT. The J gene is TRBJ1-6, the V gene TRBV28, with D unresolved. V lost 1 base and J lost 9, with 4 bases in between. Germline V gives CDR1 MDHEN, CDR2 SYDVKM. This CDR3 has 12 amino acids. The full variable domain, with the rest looked up from reference TRBV28 and TRBJ1-6, is DVKVTQSSRYLVKRTGEKVFLECVQDMDHENMFWYRQDPGLGLRLIYFSYDVKMKEKGDIPEGYSVSREKKERFSLILESASTNQTSMYLCASSLLSSPLHFGNGTRLTVT.

J is TRBJ1-1 and V is TRBV5-1; D gene uncertain. The CDR3 spans 14 residues. V was clipped by 4 bases and J by 2 bases, with 12 bases between them. Per germline, CDR1 SGHRS and CDR2 YFSETQ. CDR3 nucleotide sequence: TGCGCCAGCAGCCATATGTCAGTAAACACTGAAGCTTTCTTT. It specifies CASSHMSVNTEAFF.

The chain couples TRBV7-2 to TRBJ2-1, with 12 bases lining up with TRBD2. The germline V gene encodes CDR1 SGHTA and CDR2 FQGNSA. This CDR3 has 16 residues. V was pared by 0 bases and J by 5 bases, with 2 bases of the junction left unmatched. The CDR3 reads CASSLAGTSGHNEQFF. The DNA for the CDR3 is TGTGCCAGCAGCTTAGCCGGGACTAGCGGGCACAATGAGCAGTTCTTC.

The chain uses TRBV29-1 and TRBJ2-4, with D tentatively TRBD1 or TRBD2 (5 bases each). V dropped 3 bases and J dropped 2 bases, with 20 bases sitting between them. Germline CDR1 reads SQVTM; CDR2 reads ANQGSEA. This CDR3 has 17 amino acids. For the CDR3, the DNA is TGCAGCGTTGAGTTTTCCTCCGGGACCGCCTCCAAAAACATTCAGTACTTC. Translated: CSVEFSSGTASKNIQYF. The full variable domain, with the rest looked up from reference TRBV29-1 and TRBJ2-4, is SAVISQKPSRDICQRGTSLTIQCQVDSQVTMMFWYRQQPGQSLTLIATANQGSEATYESGFVIDKFPISRPNLTFSTLTVSNMSPEDSSIYLCSVEFSSGTASKNIQYFGAGTRLSVL.

DNA for the CDR3: TGCGCCAGCAGCCCCCCCGACAGCAATTCACCCCTCCACTTT. This translates into CASSPPDSNSPLHF. This chain links TRBV5-1 with TRBJ1-6; maybe TRBD1 (5 bases). The CDR3 has 14 residues. V gave up 4 bases and J gave up 7 bases, with 12 bases separating them. Per germline, CDR1 SGHRS and CDR2 YFSETQ.

This clone occurred once. J is TRBJ1-2 and V is TRBV10-3, with a weak D call TRBD1 (6 bases). Trimming stripped 1 base from V and 0 bases from J, with 9 bases between. Germline CDR1 reads ENHRY; CDR2 reads SYGVKD. The CDR3 spans 15 residues. CDR3 nucleotide sequence: TGTGCCATCAGTGAGTGGACAGTGTCTAACTATGGCTACACCTTC. This sequence encodes CAISEWTVSNYGYTF.

V is TRBV19 and J is TRBJ2-2; 8 bases line up with TRBD2. This CDR3 region has 15 residues. The trim removed 4 bases at V and 5 bases at J, leaving 6 bases unmatched. Looked up from germline, CDR1 is LNHDA and CDR2 is SQIVND (reference sequence). CDR3 in DNA: TGTGCCAGTAGTAGCGGGAGGATACTAACCGGGGAGCTGTTTTTT. Its translation is CASSSGRILTGELFF.

This clone was seen just once. V usage is TRBV28 and J usage is TRBJ1-2; no firm D call. The CDR3 covers 16 residues. Germline V gene data show CDR1 as MDHEN and CDR2 as SYDVKM. The V gene lost 4 bases and the J gene lost 7 bases, with 22 bases spanning the gap. CDR3 sequence: CASSSSSGQIAGGYTF. CDR3 sequence (DNA): TGTGCCAGCAGTTCGTCCTCCGGGCAGATAGCTGGTGGCTACACCTTC.